This entry lists 20 T cell receptor beta chains sequenced from one sample in a study of OX40 agonist ivuxolimab in advanced cancers. Profiled with immunoSEQ multiplex PCR; TCRdb holds only in-frame clones, not every one. The sample carries just under 60,000 clones, about nine tenths recorded once. The sample in question was CD4+ or CD8+ T cells sorted from blood, obtained in a trial of the OX40 agonist ivuxolimab. These receptors came from an adult with an advanced solid tumor such as melanoma, head and neck, liver or kidney cancer.

A note on this clone: The junction does not match germline at one end; this may be a read error. The chain combines TRBV30 with TRBJ2-6, with 9 bases lining up with TRBD1. This CDR3 contains 14 residues. CDR1 GTSNPN and CDR2 SVGIG come from the germline V gene (reference sequence). The CDR3 reads CAWSPRQGVNVLTF. In DNA, the CDR3 is TGTGCCTGGAGTCCGAGACAGGGGGTCAACGTCCTGACTTTC. Full variable domain (rest looked up from reference TRBV30 and TRBJ2-6): SQTIHQWPATLVQPVGSPLSLECTVEGTSNPNLYWYRQAAGRGLQLLFYSVGIGQISSEVPQNLSASRPQDRQFILSSKKLLLSDSGFYLCAWSPRQGVNVLTFGAGSRLTVL.

This sequence joins TRBV19 and TRBJ2-7; no clear D. CDR3 size: 14 residues. The germline V gene encodes CDR1 LNHDA and CDR2 SQIVND (reference sequence). V lost 3 bases and J lost 0, with 9 bases in between. The CDR3 nucleotides read TGTGCCAGTAGTATGGGTCAGGACTCCTACGAGCAGTACTTC. Translation: CASSMGQDSYEQYF.

This clone was recorded once. This sequence joins TRBV28 and TRBJ2-7; D call uncertain. CDR1 and CDR2 (germline): MDHEN, SYDVKM. CDR3 size: 16 residues. V gave up 2 bases and J gave up 0 bases, with 14 bases separating them. The CDR3 protein is CASSLVLGRTSYEQYF. Written as DNA, the CDR3 is TGTGCCAGCAGTTTAGTTTTGGGTAGGACCTCCTACGAGCAGTACTTC.

The rearrangement uses TRBV2 and TRBJ2-4; TRBD2 matches 10 bases. This CDR3 comprises 16 residues. The V gene end was trimmed by 7 bases and the J gene end by 3 bases; junction bases not matched to a gene: 9. Germline-derived CDR1 and CDR2 are SNHLY and FYNNEI. CDR3 in amino acids: CASTKGTSANKNIQYF. In nucleotides, the CDR3 is TGTGCCAGCACCAAAGGGACTAGCGCTAACAAAAACATTCAGTACTTC. The whole variable domain, remainder taken from reference TRBV2 and TRBJ2-4, is EPEVTQTPSHQVTQMGQEVILRCVPISNHLYFYWYRQILGQKVEFLVSFYNNEISEKSEIFDDQFSVERPDGSNFTLKIRSTKLEDSAMYFCASTKGTSANKNIQYFGAGTRLSVL.

The chain has TRBV5-4 and TRBJ2-7, with D perhaps TRBD2 (6 bases). The V end lost 2 bases, the J end lost 4 bases, and 13 bases lay between the germline ends. There are 14 residues in the CDR3. Germline assignment: CDR1 SGHNT and CDR2 YYREEE (reference sequence). CDR3 residues: CASSFPGSGYEQYF. The CDR3 DNA reads as TGTGCCAGCAGCTTCCCGGGTAGCGGTTACGAGCAGTACTTC.

This clone has a single count. This chain uses TRBV25-1 with TRBJ2-5; D gene ambiguous. With 2 bases removed from V and 5 bases from J, the gap between germline ends came to 9 bases. Per the germline V gene, CDR1 is MGHDK and CDR2 is SYGVNS. The CDR3 covers 13 residues. The CDR3 bases are TGTGCCAGCAGTGAAGGCTTATGGGAGACCCAGTACTTC. It translates to CASSEGLWETQYF. Complete variable domain (other parts from reference TRBV25-1 and TRBJ2-5): EADIYQTPRYLVIGTGKKITLECSQTMGHDKMYWYQQDPGMELHLIHYSYGVNSTEKGDLSSESTVSRIRTEHFPLTLESARPSHTSQYLCASSEGLWETQYFGPGTRLLVL.

In nucleotides, the CDR3 is TGTGCCAGCAGCAGCCGGGACAGGGCTTACAATGAGCAGTTCTTC. This codes for CASSSRDRAYNEQFF. V is TRBV7-3 and J is TRBJ2-1; 9 positions match TRBD1. Per the germline V gene, CDR1 is SGHTA and CDR2 is FQGTGA. The trim removed 5 bases at V and 4 bases at J, leaving 6 bases unmatched. This CDR3 comprises 15 residues.

J is TRBJ2-3 and V is TRBV28, with 8 positions matching TRBD2. The CDR3 is made up of 20 amino acids. Germline assignment: CDR1 MDHEN and CDR2 SYDVKM. Trimming cost V 6 bases and J 0 bases; bases outside gene matches: 20. The CDR3 nucleotides read TGTGCCAGCAGCCCCCCTCCGGGACTAGGGGGAGGGTGGAGCACAGATACGCAGTATTTT. This translates into CASSPPPGLGGGWSTDTQYF.

This chain uses TRBV9 with TRBJ2-5; the D is unclear. This CDR3 is 14 amino acids long. V was cut by 4 bases and J by 2 bases, with 12 bases left in between. Germline V gene sequence: CDR1 SGDLS, CDR2 YYNGEE. The CDR3 DNA is TGTGCCAGCAGCCCTCAAGCGCCTCAAGAGACCCAGTACTTC. It yields the protein CASSPQAPQETQYF. The entire variable domain, with the rest obtained from reference TRBV9 and TRBJ2-5, is as follows: DSGVTQTPKHLITATGQRVTLRCSPRSGDLSVYWYQQSLDQGLQFLIQYYNGEERAKGNILERFSAQQFPDLHSELNLSSLELGDSALYFCASSPQAPQETQYFGPGTRLLVL.

The chain recombines TRBV9 with TRBJ2-7, with no clear D. V shed 0 bases and J shed 5 bases, with 12 bases lying between them. The CDR3 contains 14 residues. The germline CDR1 and CDR2 sequences are SGDLS and YYNGEE. The CDR3 spells CASSVGAPQDEQYF. CDR3 coding DNA: TGTGCCAGCAGCGTAGGGGCCCCTCAGGACGAGCAGTACTTC.

J is TRBJ2-2 and V is TRBV4-3; no reliable D call. Germline V gene sequence: CDR1 LGHNA, CDR2 YSLEER. The ends were cut back, 0 bases at V and 7 bases at J, with 12 bases in the middle. The CDR3 contains 15 residues. The CDR3 reads CASSQDVTLDGELFF. Here the CDR3 DNA reads TGCGCCAGCAGCCAAGATGTCACTCTAGACGGGGAGCTGTTTTTT.

This clone showed up just a few times. The chain uses TRBV6-5 and TRBJ2-1; D possibly corresponds to TRBD2 (5 bases). Germline V CDR1 and CDR2: MNHEY, SVGAGI. With 7 bases removed from V and 5 bases from J, the gap between germline ends came to 18 bases. This CDR3 comprises 15 residues. The CDR3 nucleotides are TGTGCCAGCAACCCGGTCGCGGGTTTGGACAATGAGCAGTTCTTC. Translation: CASNPVAGLDNEQFF.

By share, this clone counts as medium-sized. The rearrangement uses TRBV4-1 and TRBJ2-2; no firm D call. The CDR3 is made up of 17 amino acids. Trimming shortened V by 0 bases and J by 0 bases, and 11 bases separated the two germline ends. The germline V gene has CDR1 MGHRA and CDR2 YSYEKL. The CDR3 region is CASSQDALTSNTGELFF. The CDR3 DNA sequence: TGCGCCAGCAGCCAAGATGCCCTGACATCGAACACCGGGGAGCTGTTTTTT.

The chain joins TRBV2 to TRBJ2-3; the D is unclear. The CDR3 has 11 residues. V shed 10 bases and J shed 4 bases, with 9 bases lying between them. CDR1 SNHLY and CDR2 FYNNEI come from the germline V gene. The chain's CDR3 is CATQTPDTQYF. The CDR3 DNA reads as TGTGCCACCCAAACCCCAGATACGCAGTATTTT.

The CDR3 is CASSQPLGQEYEQYF. The CDR3 DNA sequence: TGTGCCAGCAGTCAACCACTCGGACAGGAATACGAGCAGTACTTC. The rearrangement links TRBV28 to TRBJ2-7; 7 bases fit TRBD1. This CDR3 has 15 amino acids. CDR1 is MDHEN and CDR2 is SYDVKM in the germline V gene. V shed 5 bases, J shed 4 bases, and the junction held 11 bases outside the gene matches.

The gene calls are TRBV4-1 and TRBJ2-3; TRBD2 matches 7 bases. Trimming took 4 bases from V and 4 from J; bases not matched to a gene: 11. CDR1 and CDR2 from the germline V gene are MGHRA and YSYEKL. The CDR3 is made up of 16 amino acids. The CDR3 sequence: CASSLLWAGASDTQYF. CDR3 nucleotide sequence: TGCGCCAGCAGCCTCCTTTGGGCGGGAGCGTCAGATACGCAGTATTTT.

The genes are TRBV2 and TRBJ1-2; possibly TRBD1 for D (6 bases). The V end lost 2 bases, the J end lost 3 bases, and 10 bases lay between the germline ends. The CDR3 totals 14 residues. CDR1 is SNHLY, CDR2 FYNNEI, per germline. CDR3 in DNA: TGTGCCAGCAGTGAAATCGCAGGGGACTATGGCTACACCTTC. Encoded protein: CASSEIAGDYGYTF.

The chain links TRBV6-6 to TRBJ2-1; 12 nucleotides match TRBD2. Losses at the gene ends were 4 bases for V and 7 bases for J; bases not matched to a gene: 5. The germline CDR1 and CDR2 sequences are MNHNY and SVGAGI (reference sequence). The length of the CDR3 is 15 residues. The CDR3: CASSFRLAGVNEQFF. CDR3 sequence (DNA): TGTGCCAGCAGTTTCCGACTAGCGGGAGTTAATGAGCAGTTCTTC.

The chain is built from TRBV5-6 and TRBJ2-3; unclear D gene. V dropped 2 bases and J dropped 5 bases, with 0 bases sitting between them. Germline loops: CDR1 SGHDT, CDR2 YYEEEE. This CDR3 is built from 10 residues. Here the CDR3 reads CASSLDTQYF. The CDR3 bases are TGTGCCAGCAGCTTAGATACGCAGTATTTT.

The chain joins TRBV5-1 to TRBJ2-1; a weak D match, TRBD2 (5 bases). There are 16 residues in the CDR3. The ends were cut back, 7 bases at V and 0 bases at J, with 17 bases in the middle. CDR1 is SGHRS and CDR2 is YFSETQ in the germline V gene. CDR3 sequence: CASRREAGYSYNEQFF. The CDR3 coding sequence is TGCGCCAGCCGAAGAGAGGCGGGCTACTCCTACAATGAGCAGTTCTTC. The variable domain in full, with the rest retrieved from reference TRBV5-1 and TRBJ2-1, is KAGVTQTPRYLIKTRGQQVTLSCSPISGHRSVSWYQQTPGQGLQFLFEYFSETQRNKGNFPGRFSGRQFSNSRSEMNVSTLELGDSALYLCASRREAGYSYNEQFFGPGTRLTVL.